This T cell receptor (beta chain) comes out of a study of T cells in Graves' hyperthyroidism and ophthalmopathy. Authors of the study amplified TCR beta CDR3 regions from RNA transcripts. The HTBI set primed first-round TCR CDR3 RT-PCR. TCRdb passed the multiplex PCR reads through MiXCR, listing each CDR3 protein once. The sample gives hundreds of thousands of distinct CDR3 sequences, approximately 22% of which show up once; approximately 49% is in the top ten. This CDR3 spans 13 amino acids. V lost 10 bases, J lost 8 bases, and 15 bases lay in between. Germline-derived CDR1 and CDR2 are MNHEY and SVGEGT. General study results and limits: Prediction of ophthalmopathy progression came a median roughly 6.6 months pre-onset. Within blood appeared most thyroid clonotypes that had expanded above 0.001. In simple terms, a model built on 13 V-J features told ophthalmopathy apart from stable hyperthyroidism.

This clonotype was detected many times. What it binds is not known. The receptor's source is a woman in her seventies with Graves' ophthalmopathy. Sequences were obtained from blood. This chain joins TRBV6-2 or TRBV6-3 and TRBJ1-6; D gene uncertain. CDR3 nucleotides: TGTGCCACCCTACCATATATCGATTCACCCCTCCACTTT. Translation gives CATLPYIDSPLHF.